The source of this T cell receptor (beta chain) is a study of lymphopenia after photon versus proton radiotherapy. The CDR3 spans 20 residues. V was pared by 4 bases and J by 0 bases, with 14 bases of the junction left unmatched. The germline gives CDR1 KGHSH, CDR2 LQKENI. This table comes from immunoSEQ multiplex PCR, and its TCRdb copy is limited to in-frame clones, with some not included. The sample records 50,000 to 70,000 clones, about 85% being singletons. V is TRBV18 and J is TRBJ2-6; 8 bases are a match to TRBD1. This receptor was obtained from an older man with esophageal cancer. The source was peripheral blood, collected from a patient treated with proton-based radiotherapy. The CDR3 nucleotides read TGTGCCAGCTCACGTCCCGGGACAGGCTCCATAGCCTCTGGGGCCAACGTCCTGACTTTC. It specifies CASSRPGTGSIASGANVLTF.